This TCR beta chain was obtained from a study of T cell responses to AZD1222 COVID-19 vaccine. Pooling covered second doses at about 4 or about 12 weeks. Notes on this clone: Antigen: not known.

Findings and caveats of the study: Nearly half of spike-specific TCRs reportedly target unmutated variant regions.

CDR1 is SGHNT and CDR2 is YYREEE in the germline V gene (reference sequence). This CDR3 has 14 amino acids. V lost 3 bases and J lost 1; bases outside the gene matches: 2. TCRdb keeps only in-frame clones here, not all; method: immunoSEQ multiplex PCR. Altogether some 150,000 clones are present, over 75% being singletons, with the ten largest covering less than 3.5%. Sequenced material: peripheral blood, taken 28 days after the second AZD1222 dose. The chain carries TRBV5-4 and TRBJ2-3; TRBD1 agrees at 7 bases. The clonotype originates from an adult who received the AZD1222 COVID-19 vaccine. The chain's CDR3 is CASSWGTGTDTQYF. The CDR3 region has the DNA TGTGCCAGCAGCTGGGGGACAGGCACAGATACGCAGTATTTT.